The 8 T cell receptor beta chains below come from one sample, sequenced in a study of blood T cell repertoires in COVID-19. Method: immunoSEQ multiplex PCR; TCRdb's copy keeps in-frame clones and lacks some. The sample consists of about 330,000 clones, around 87% of them appearing once. Sequencing input: PBMCs or T cells enriched from blood (not recorded which). These receptors were obtained from a woman aged 25 to 39 who had recovered from COVID-19.

This clone was found once. The rearrangement links TRBV7-9 to TRBJ2-3; maybe TRBD1 (6 bases). CDR1 SEHNR and CDR2 FQNEAQ come from the germline V gene (reference sequence). V shed 3 bases and J shed 2 bases, with 12 bases lying between them. The CDR3 covers 15 residues. DNA for the CDR3: TGTGCCAGCAGCTTCGAAAGGGGGAACACAGATACGCAGTATTTT. This encodes CASSFERGNTDTQYF.

This rearrangement joins TRBV4-2 to TRBJ2-1; D gene uncertain. The CDR3 covers 17 residues. V lost 1 base, J lost 7 bases, and 20 bases lay in between. Germline V CDR1 and CDR2: LGHNA, YNFKEQ. The CDR3 loop reads CASSQGRVDLWANEQFF. In DNA form, the CDR3 reads TGTGCCAGCAGCCAAGGAAGAGTTGATCTTTGGGCAAATGAGCAGTTCTTC.

The rearrangement links TRBV4-2 to TRBJ2-5, with unresolved D. The germline V and J ends were trimmed by 1 base and 9 bases, with 12 bases remaining between them. The germline V gene encodes CDR1 LGHNA and CDR2 YNFKEQ. CDR3 length: 13 residues. Written as DNA, the CDR3 is TGTGCCAGCAGCCAAGTAATCGAGTCGGCCCAGTACTTC. Translated, it gives CASSQVIESAQYF.

The chain carries TRBV7-9 and TRBJ2-5; D is unresolved. The CDR3 extends over 14 amino acids. The germline gives CDR1 SEHNR, CDR2 FQNEAQ (reference sequence). V was trimmed by 3 bases and J by 2 bases, leaving 10 bases between them. Here the CDR3 DNA reads TGTGCCAGCAGCTTGATCCTGAGACAAGAGACCCAGTACTTC. The encoded protein is CASSLILRQETQYF.

The chain employs TRBV30 and TRBJ1-2, with unresolved D. Germline V CDR1 and CDR2: GTSNPN, SVGIG (reference sequence). Between the trimmed V and J ends, which lost 0 bases and 4 bases, there was a span of 6 bases. This CDR3 region has 12 residues. The CDR3 DNA sequence: TGTGCCTGGAGTGTACAGCCCTATGGCTACACCTTC. Amino acids: CAWSVQPYGYTF.

CDR3 loop: CASSQELAGYGYTF. The CDR3 coding sequence is TGTGCCAGCAGCCAAGAATTGGCAGGATATGGCTACACCTTC. The genes are TRBV3-1 (or the pseudogene TRBV3-2) and TRBJ1-2; D gene ambiguous. Deletions cut 0 bases from V and 5 bases from J, with 10 bases between. The CDR3 is made up of 14 amino acids. CDR1 LGHDT and CDR2 YNNKEL come from the germline V gene (reference sequence).

The chain employs TRBV28 and TRBJ1-2; D uncertain. V was cut by 3 bases and J by 7 bases, with 18 bases left in between. Germline V gives CDR1 MDHEN, CDR2 SYDVKM. The CDR3 consists of 15 residues. The CDR3 sequence: CASSFHSQLNGGYTF. The DNA for the CDR3 is TGTGCCAGCAGTTTTCACAGCCAGCTGAATGGTGGCTACACCTTC.

The chain combines TRBV6-5 with TRBJ1-5; TRBD1 agrees at 10 bases. Germline trimming cut 5 bases from V and 4 bases from J; bases unmatched to any gene: 5. Germline V gene sequence: CDR1 MNHEY, CDR2 SVGAGI. The CDR3 is 15 residues long. CDR3: CASSRRQGANQPQHF. The CDR3, as DNA: TGTGCCAGCAGTCGAAGACAGGGGGCAAATCAGCCCCAGCATTTT.